This TCR beta chain was retrieved from a study of T cell repertoires in cytomegalovirus infection (dated by TCRdb to about 2019). About the full investigation: Alongside well-studied HLA-B-restricted epitopes, the peptide stimulations were aimed at recently identified HLA-C-restricted CMV epitopes, whose presentation resists viral immunomodulation. Donor HLA type was relevant to the analysis, as public TCR beta signatures indicated carriage of CMV infection together with the matching HLA type. Results and caveats for the whole study, not just this receptor: Carriers of CMV infection plus the relevant HLA type were discriminated by the cumulative frequency of public TCR beta family members in the study cohort and in an independent roughly 340-donor cohort. The ex vivo response was dominated by HLA-C-restricted CMV-specific TCR beta clonotypes, which also provided the single most frequent clonotype in two of eight donors.

The germline V gene specifies MNHEY as CDR1 and SVGEGT as CDR2. Counted from cysteine to phenylalanine, this CDR3 has 17 amino acids. Just the 51-base CDR3 DNA is kept, in frame starting at base 1. V is cut back by 2 bases and J by 0 bases, with 9 bases in the junction unmatched. TCRdb records Illumina HiSeq 1500 as the sequencer. The public reads were reanalyzed by TCRdb: fastp trimming at Q25, MiXCR alignment, in-frame beta chains only. Entries that share a CDR3 protein sequence are merged under the most common genes and DNA. Within this sample are 75,000 to 100,000 distinct CDR3 sequences, with over 25% of them counted one time only. The top ten hold roughly 70% of the sample. The sample's treatment or condition label, in plain terms: in vitro stimulation with specific CMV peptide epitopes to enrich CMV-specific T cells. This clonotype was recorded many times. This receptor's antigen is unknown. The input lacks base qualities; no much larger clone sits a single base away.

The V and J segments used are TRBV6-2 or TRBV6-3 and TRBJ2-5, with 7 bases aligning to TRBD2. The receptor was isolated from a human donor in good health (CMV status not recorded). Some clones in this sample may be carry-over from other donors' samples. Source: CD8+ T cells from cultured PBMCs, taken from culture after CMV antigen stimulation. The DNA is as follows: TGTGCCAGCAGTTACGGGAGCCTAGCGGCGAACCAAGAGACCCAGTACTTC. It codes for CASSYGSLAANQETQYF.